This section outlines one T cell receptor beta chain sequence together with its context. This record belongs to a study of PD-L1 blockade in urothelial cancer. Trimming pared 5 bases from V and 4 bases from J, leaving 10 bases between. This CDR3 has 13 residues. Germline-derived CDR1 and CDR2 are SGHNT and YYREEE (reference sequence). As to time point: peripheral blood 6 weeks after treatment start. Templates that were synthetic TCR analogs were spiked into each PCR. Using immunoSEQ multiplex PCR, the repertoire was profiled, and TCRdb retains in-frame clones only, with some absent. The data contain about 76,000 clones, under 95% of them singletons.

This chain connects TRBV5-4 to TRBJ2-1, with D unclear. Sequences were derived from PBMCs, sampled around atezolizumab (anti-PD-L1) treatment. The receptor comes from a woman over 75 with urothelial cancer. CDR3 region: CASSSTDYNEQFF. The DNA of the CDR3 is TGTGCCAGCAGTTCGACTGATTACAATGAGCAGTTCTTC.